This T cell receptor beta chain was recorded in a study of blood T cell repertoires in COVID-19. On the study more broadly: Acute and convalescent COVID-19 specimens originated in the United States, Italy and Spain. From T cells, B-cell-depleted T cells, or PBMCs came the material, which was cDNA or gDNA.

Germline V gene lookup returns CDR1 GTSNPN and CDR2 SVGIG (reference sequence). V was clipped by 5 bases and J by 5 bases; unmatched bases: 4. The CDR3 is 12 residues long. The assay was immunoSEQ multiplex PCR, and TCRdb's table has in-frame clones only and misses some. The sample includes 100,000 to 150,000 clones, roughly 84% seen only once; the top ten take over 1.1%. This chain uses TRBV30 with TRBJ2-7, with 9 nucleotides matching TRBD1. The source of this sequence is a man in his 60s with acute or convalescent COVID-19. What was sequenced was peripheral blood. In DNA, the CDR3 is TGTGCCTGGGGGGACAGGGTCCACGAGCAGTACTTC. This translates into CAWGDRVHEQYF.